Shown below are 2 T cell receptor beta chains from a single sample sequenced in a study of T cell responses to AZD1222 COVID-19 vaccine (dated by TCRdb to the early 2020s). Library preparation used the immunoSEQ multiplex PCR assay. Drawn from immuneACCESS, this table holds only the in-frame rearrangements with V and J called that TCRdb kept. Clones are partly lost; checked studies trace under half to an unresolved V gene and leave the rest unexplained. For this sample there are 100,000 to 150,000 clones; approximately 84% appear just once. Of the sample, around 22% falls within the top ten clones. What this sample's time point label stands for: baseline before first vaccination. The sequencing used peripheral blood, collected on day 0 of AZD1222 vaccination. These receptors were obtained from an adult in good health.

The sample holds a few counts of this clone. The chain is built from TRBV19 and TRBJ1-2; 9 bases line up with TRBD1. The ends lost 6 bases at V and 8 bases at J; junction bases unmatched: 4. Germline CDR1 is LNHDA and CDR2 is SQIVND (reference sequence). The CDR3 has 12 residues. CDR3 region: CASSRTGAGYTF. DNA of the CDR3: TGTGCCAGTAGCCGGACAGGGGCGGGCTACACCTTC.

The chain links TRBV12-3 or TRBV12-4 to TRBJ2-5; D ambiguous. V lost 4 bases and J lost 3, with 9 bases in between. This CDR3 has 13 amino acids. The CDR3 spells CASSWVEKETQYF. The DNA for the CDR3 is TGTGCCAGCAGTTGGGTTGAGAAAGAGACCCAGTACTTC.